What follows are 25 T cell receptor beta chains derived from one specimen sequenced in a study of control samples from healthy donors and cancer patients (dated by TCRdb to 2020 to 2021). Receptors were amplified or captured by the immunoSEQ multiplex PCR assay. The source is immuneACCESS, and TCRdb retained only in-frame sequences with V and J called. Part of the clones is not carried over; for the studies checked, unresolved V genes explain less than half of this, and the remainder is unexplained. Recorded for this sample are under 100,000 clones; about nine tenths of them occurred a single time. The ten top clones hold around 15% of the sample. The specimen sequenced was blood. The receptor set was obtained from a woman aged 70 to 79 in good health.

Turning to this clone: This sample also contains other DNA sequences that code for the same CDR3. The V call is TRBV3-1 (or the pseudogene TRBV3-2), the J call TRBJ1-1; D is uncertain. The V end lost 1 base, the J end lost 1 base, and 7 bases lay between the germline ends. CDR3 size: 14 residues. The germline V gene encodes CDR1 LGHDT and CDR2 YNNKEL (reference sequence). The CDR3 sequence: CASSQVEGNTEAFF. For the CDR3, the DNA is TGTGCCAGCAGCCAAGTGGAGGGGAACACTGAAGCTTTCTTT.

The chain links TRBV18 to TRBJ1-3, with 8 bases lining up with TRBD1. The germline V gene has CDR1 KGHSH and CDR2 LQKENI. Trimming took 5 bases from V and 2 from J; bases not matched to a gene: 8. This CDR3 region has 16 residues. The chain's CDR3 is CASSAGQGSAGNTIYF. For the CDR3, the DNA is TGTGCCAGCTCAGCCGGACAGGGTTCCGCTGGAAACACCATATATTTT.

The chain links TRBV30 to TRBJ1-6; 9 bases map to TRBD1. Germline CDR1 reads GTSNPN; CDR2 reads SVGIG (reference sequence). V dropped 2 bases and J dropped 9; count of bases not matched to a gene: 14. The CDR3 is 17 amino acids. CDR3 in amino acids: CAWSFVAGTGRSSPLHF. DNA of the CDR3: TGTGCCTGGAGTTTCGTCGCAGGGACAGGGAGGAGTTCACCCCTCCACTTT.

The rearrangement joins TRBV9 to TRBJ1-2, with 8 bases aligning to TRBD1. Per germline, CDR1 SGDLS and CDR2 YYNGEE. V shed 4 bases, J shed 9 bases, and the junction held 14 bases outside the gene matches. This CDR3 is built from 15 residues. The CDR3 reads CASSSTGQGSWSYTF. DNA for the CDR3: TGTGCCAGCAGCTCCACCGGACAGGGAAGCTGGAGCTACACCTTC.

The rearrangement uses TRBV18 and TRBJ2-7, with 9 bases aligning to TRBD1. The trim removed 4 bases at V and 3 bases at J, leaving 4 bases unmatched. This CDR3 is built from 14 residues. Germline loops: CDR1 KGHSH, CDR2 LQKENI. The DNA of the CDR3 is TGTGCCAGCTCACTGGGGACAGGGAACTACGAGCAGTACTTC. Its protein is CASSLGTGNYEQYF.

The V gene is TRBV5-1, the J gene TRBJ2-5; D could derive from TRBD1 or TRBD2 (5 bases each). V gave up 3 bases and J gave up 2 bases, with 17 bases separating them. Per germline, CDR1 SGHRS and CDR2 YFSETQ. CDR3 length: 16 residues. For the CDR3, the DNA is TGCGCCAGCAGCTATGGCGGCCCCTGGGGGCAAGAGACCCAGTACTTC. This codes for CASSYGGPWGQETQYF.

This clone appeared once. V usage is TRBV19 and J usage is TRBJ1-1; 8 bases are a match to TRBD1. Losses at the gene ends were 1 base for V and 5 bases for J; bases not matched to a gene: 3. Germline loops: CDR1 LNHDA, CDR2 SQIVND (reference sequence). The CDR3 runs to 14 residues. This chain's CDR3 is CASSIVQGATEAFF. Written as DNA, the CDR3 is TGTGCCAGTAGTATAGTTCAGGGGGCAACTGAAGCTTTCTTT.

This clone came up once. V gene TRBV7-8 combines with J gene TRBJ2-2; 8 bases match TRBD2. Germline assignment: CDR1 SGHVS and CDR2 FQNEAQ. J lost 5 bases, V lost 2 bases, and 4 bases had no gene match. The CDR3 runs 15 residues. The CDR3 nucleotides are TGTGCCAGCAGCTTACGGGGGGGCGAGACCGGGGAGCTGTTTTTT. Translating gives CASSLRGGETGELFF.

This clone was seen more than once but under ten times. The CDR3 sequence is CASSINRGVNQPQHF. CDR3 coding DNA: TGTGCCAGCAGTATCAACAGGGGAGTTAATCAGCCCCAGCATTTT. The chain recombines TRBV7-2 with TRBJ1-5; 7 bases align to TRBD1. This CDR3 spans 15 amino acids. The junction had 9 bases not matched to a gene; V was cut back by 6 bases and J by 4 bases. Germline V gene data show CDR1 as SGHTA and CDR2 as FQGNSA.

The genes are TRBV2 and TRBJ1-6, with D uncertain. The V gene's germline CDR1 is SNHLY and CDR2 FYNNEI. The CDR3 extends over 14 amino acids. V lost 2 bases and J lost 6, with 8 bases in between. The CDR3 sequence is CASSEQNRNSPLHF. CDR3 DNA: TGTGCCAGCAGTGAACAGAACCGTAATTCACCCCTCCACTTT.

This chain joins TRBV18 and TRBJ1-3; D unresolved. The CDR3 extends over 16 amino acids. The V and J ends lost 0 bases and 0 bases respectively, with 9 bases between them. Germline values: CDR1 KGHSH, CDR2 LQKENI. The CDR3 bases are TGTGCCAGCTCACCACCCCTGATTTTCTCTGGAAACACCATATATTTT. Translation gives CASSPPLIFSGNTIYF.

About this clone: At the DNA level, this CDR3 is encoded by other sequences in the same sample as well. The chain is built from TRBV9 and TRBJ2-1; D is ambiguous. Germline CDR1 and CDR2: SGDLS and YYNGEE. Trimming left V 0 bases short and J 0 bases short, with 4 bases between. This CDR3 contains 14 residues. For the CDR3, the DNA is TGTGCCAGCAGCGTAGACATCTCCTACAATGAGCAGTTCTTC. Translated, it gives CASSVDISYNEQFF.

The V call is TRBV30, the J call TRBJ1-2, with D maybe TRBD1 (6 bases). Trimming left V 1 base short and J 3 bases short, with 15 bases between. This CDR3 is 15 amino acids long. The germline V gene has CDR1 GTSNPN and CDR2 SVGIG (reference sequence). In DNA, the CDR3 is TGTGCCTGGAGTGCCCCTTGGGGGGCGGACTATGGCTACACCTTC. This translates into CAWSAPWGADYGYTF.

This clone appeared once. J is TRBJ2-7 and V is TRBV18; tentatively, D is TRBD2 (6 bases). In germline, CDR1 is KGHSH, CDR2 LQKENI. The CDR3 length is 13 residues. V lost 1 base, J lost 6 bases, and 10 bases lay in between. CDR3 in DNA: TGTGCCAGCTCACCACGGGAGGACGGCGAGCAGTACTTC. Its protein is CASSPREDGEQYF.

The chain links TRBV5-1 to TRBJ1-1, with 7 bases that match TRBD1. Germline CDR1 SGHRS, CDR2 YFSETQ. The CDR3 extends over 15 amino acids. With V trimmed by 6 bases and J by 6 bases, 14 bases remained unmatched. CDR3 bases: TGCGCCAGCACTAGAACAGGACAGGCTAGTCCTGAAGCTTTCTTT. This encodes CASTRTGQASPEAFF.

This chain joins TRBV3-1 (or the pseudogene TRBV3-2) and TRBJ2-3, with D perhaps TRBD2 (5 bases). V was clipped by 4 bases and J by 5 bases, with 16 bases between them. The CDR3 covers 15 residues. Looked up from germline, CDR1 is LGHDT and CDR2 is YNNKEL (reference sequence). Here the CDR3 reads CASSLRTGWLDTQYF. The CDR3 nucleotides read TGTGCCAGCAGCCTCAGGACTGGGTGGTTAGATACGCAGTATTTT.

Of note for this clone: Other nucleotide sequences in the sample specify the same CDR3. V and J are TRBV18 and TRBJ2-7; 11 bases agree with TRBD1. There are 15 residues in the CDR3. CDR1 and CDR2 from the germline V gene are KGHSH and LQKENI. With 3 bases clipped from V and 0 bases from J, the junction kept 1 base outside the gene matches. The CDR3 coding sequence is TGTGCCAGCTCACCGGGGACAGGGGGCTCCTACGAGCAGTACTTC. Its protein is CASSPGTGGSYEQYF.

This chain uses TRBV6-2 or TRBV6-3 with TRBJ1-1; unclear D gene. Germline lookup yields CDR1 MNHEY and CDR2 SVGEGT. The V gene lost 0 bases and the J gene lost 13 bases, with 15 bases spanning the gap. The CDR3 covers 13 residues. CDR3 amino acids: CASSYSAAPRGFF. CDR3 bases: TGTGCCAGCAGTTACTCTGCCGCGCCTCGGGGTTTCTTT.

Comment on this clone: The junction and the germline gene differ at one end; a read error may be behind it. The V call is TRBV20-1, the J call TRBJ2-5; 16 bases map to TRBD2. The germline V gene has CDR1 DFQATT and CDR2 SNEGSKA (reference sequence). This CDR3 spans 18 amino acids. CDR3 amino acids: CRASSGGLAGGRGETQYF. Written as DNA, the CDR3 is TGCCGTGCTAGTTCGGGGGGACTAGCGGGAGGGCGGGGAGAGACCCAGTACTTC.

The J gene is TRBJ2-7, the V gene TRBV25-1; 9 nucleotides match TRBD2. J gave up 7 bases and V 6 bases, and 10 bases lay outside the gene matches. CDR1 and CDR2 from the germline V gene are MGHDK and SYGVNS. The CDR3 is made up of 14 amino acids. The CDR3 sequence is CASRGVAGVGEQYF. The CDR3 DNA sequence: TGTGCCAGCAGAGGGGTAGCGGGAGTCGGTGAGCAGTACTTC.

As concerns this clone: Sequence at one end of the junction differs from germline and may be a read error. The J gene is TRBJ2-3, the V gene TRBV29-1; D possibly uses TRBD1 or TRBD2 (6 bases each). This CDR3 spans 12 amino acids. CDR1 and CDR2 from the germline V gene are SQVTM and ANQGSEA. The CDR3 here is CSVEGGWATQYF. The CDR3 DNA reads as TGCAGCGTGGAAGGGGGGTGGGCTACGCAGTATTTT.

The CDR3 loop is CASSFAVGRGVGNTEAFF. The CDR3 region has the DNA TGTGCCAGCAGCTTTGCGGTGGGTAGGGGAGTAGGGAACACTGAAGCTTTCTTT. This chain joins TRBV5-6 and TRBJ1-1; tentative D call: TRBD1 (5 bases). In germline, CDR1 is SGHDT, CDR2 YYEEEE. V dropped 2 bases and J dropped 1 base, with 21 bases sitting between them. CDR3 length: 18 amino acids.

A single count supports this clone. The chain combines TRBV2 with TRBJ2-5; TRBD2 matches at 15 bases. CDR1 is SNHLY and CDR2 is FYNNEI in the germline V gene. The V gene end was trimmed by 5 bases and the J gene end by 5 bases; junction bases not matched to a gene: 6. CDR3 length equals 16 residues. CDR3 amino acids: CASSWTSGRVGETQYF. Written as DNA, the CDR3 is TGTGCCAGCAGTTGGACTAGCGGGAGGGTTGGGGAGACCCAGTACTTC.

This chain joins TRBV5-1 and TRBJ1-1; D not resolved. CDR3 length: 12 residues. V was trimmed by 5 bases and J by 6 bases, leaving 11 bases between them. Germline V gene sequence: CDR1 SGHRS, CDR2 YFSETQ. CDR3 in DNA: TGCGCCAGCAGAGACGGCCTGGCTGAAGCTTTCTTT. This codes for CASRDGLAEAFF.

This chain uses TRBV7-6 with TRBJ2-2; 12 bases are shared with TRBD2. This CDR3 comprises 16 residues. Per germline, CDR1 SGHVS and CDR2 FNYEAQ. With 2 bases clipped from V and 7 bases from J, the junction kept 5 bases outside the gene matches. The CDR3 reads CASSLTSGRQGGELFF. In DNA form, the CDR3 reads TGTGCCAGCAGCTTAACTAGCGGGAGGCAGGGCGGGGAGCTGTTTTTT.